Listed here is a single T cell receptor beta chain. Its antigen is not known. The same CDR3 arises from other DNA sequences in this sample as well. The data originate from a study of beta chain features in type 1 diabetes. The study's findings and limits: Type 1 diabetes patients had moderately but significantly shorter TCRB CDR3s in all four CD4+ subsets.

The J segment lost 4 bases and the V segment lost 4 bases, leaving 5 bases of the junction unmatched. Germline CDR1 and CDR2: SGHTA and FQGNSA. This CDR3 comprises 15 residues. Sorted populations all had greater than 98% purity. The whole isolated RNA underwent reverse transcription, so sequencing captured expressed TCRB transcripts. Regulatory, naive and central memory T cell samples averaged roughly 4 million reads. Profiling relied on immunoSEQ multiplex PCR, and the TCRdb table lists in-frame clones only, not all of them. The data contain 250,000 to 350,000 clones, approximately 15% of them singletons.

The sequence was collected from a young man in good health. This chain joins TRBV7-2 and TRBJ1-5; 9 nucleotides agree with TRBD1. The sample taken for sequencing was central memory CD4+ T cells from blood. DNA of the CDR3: TGTGCCAGCAGCTCCACAGGGGGCTCAAATCAGCCCCAGCATTTT. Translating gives CASSSTGGSNQPQHF.